This passage covers 28 T cell receptor beta chains from one sample sequenced in a study of blood T cell repertoires in COVID-19. The protocol was immunoSEQ multiplex PCR, while the TCRdb copy is restricted to in-frame clones and leaves out a portion. Of about 320,000 clones listed, about nine tenths are singletons. The sequenced sample was PBMCs or T cells enriched from blood (not recorded which). These receptors were obtained from a man in his 60s who had recovered from COVID-19.

The chain has TRBV5-1 and TRBJ2-5; 10 positions agree with TRBD2. The CDR3 contains 16 residues. Looked up from germline, CDR1 is SGHRS and CDR2 is YFSETQ. V trimming: 4 bases; J trimming: 4 bases; junction bases outside the gene matches: 10. CDR3 in DNA: TGCGCCAGCAGCCCAGGGGGAGTAGCGGGAGGAGAGACCCAGTACTTC. The encoded protein is CASSPGGVAGGETQYF.

The genes are TRBV4-1 and TRBJ1-3, with D possibly being TRBD1 (5 bases). In germline, CDR1 is MGHRA, CDR2 YSYEKL. The V and J ends lost 5 bases and 3 bases respectively, with 14 bases between them. This CDR3 is 15 amino acids long. CDR3 loop: CASSKRGGDGNTIYF. DNA for the CDR3: TGCGCCAGCAGCAAGAGGGGAGGAGATGGAAACACCATATATTTT.

The CDR3 protein is CASSLTRTGLGEQYF. CDR3 coding DNA: TGCGCCAGCAGCTTGACCCGGACTGGCCTGGGGGAGCAGTACTTC. The chain links TRBV5-1 to TRBJ2-7, with D maybe TRBD2 (5 bases). The germline gives CDR1 SGHRS, CDR2 YFSETQ. V shed 1 base and J shed 7 bases, with 18 bases lying between them. This CDR3 contains 15 residues.

The table lists this clone with a count of one. The chain employs TRBV2 and TRBJ2-7; TRBD2 matches at 9 bases. Germline CDR1 SNHLY, CDR2 FYNNEI. The CDR3 length is 16 residues. Trimming cost V 9 bases and J 0 bases; bases outside gene matches: 12. CDR3 sequence reads: CARGAGTSSSSYEQYF. CDR3 bases: TGTGCCAGGGGAGCCGGGACTAGCTCGAGCTCCTACGAGCAGTACTTC.

The rearrangement links TRBV25-1 to TRBJ2-3, with TRBD2 matching 11 bases. The V gene's germline CDR1 is MGHDK and CDR2 SYGVNS. The length of the CDR3 is 18 residues. The ends lost 5 bases at V and 0 bases at J; junction bases unmatched: 10. The CDR3 DNA follows: TGTGCCAGCAGTCTGAGGGATAGCGGGAGGGCTAGCACAGATACGCAGTATTTT. Protein product: CASSLRDSGRASTDTQYF.

Here the CDR3 reads CASSYDVQRGTYEQYF. The CDR3 region has the DNA TGTGCCAGCAGTTACGACGTCCAGCGGGGAACCTACGAGCAGTACTTC. The V gene is TRBV6-2 or TRBV6-3, the J gene TRBJ2-7; 7 bases map to TRBD2. This CDR3 is built from 16 residues. Trimming removed 2 bases from V and 2 bases from J; junction bases left unmatched: 9. Per germline, CDR1 MNHEY and CDR2 SVGEGT.

CDR3 DNA sequence: TGTGCCAGCAGCGTAGACAGGGGGGCAGATACGCAGTATTTT. Residues: CASSVDRGADTQYF. The gene calls are TRBV9 and TRBJ2-3; 8 bases agree with TRBD1. This CDR3 has 14 residues. J lost 4 bases, V lost 0 bases, and 1 base had no gene match. Per germline, CDR1 SGDLS and CDR2 YYNGEE.

V gene TRBV5-6 combines with J gene TRBJ1-1; 10 bases map to TRBD1. From germline, CDR1 is SGHDT and CDR2 YYEEEE. The trim removed 2 bases at V and 6 bases at J, leaving 4 bases unmatched. The CDR3 runs to 14 residues. CDR3 in amino acids: CASSFRDRGPEAFF. CDR3 bases: TGTGCCAGCAGCTTCCGGGACAGGGGACCTGAAGCTTTCTTT.

The rearrangement joins TRBV7-3 to TRBJ1-2; D is perhaps TRBD1 (6 bases). V lost 2 bases and J lost 4, with 14 bases in between. Germline V gene lookup returns CDR1 SGHTA and CDR2 FQGTGA. This CDR3 region has 15 residues. The CDR3 nucleotides read TGTGCCAGCAGCTTAGGGGGCGGCGGTAGCTATGGCTACACCTTC. This translates into CASSLGGGGSYGYTF.

V and J are TRBV18 and TRBJ1-4; TRBD1 matches at 12 bases. The V gene end was trimmed by 4 bases and the J gene end by 10 bases; junction bases not matched to a gene: 10. The germline CDR1 and CDR2 sequences are KGHSH and LQKENI. The CDR3 runs to 16 residues. CDR3 region: CASSQSLGTGGGKLFF. CDR3 bases: TGTGCCAGCTCACAGTCCTTAGGGACAGGGGGCGGAAAACTGTTTTTT.

The J gene is TRBJ2-3, the V gene TRBV11-1, with a possible D match to TRBD1 (6 bases). Germline values: CDR1 SGHAT, CDR2 FQDESV (reference sequence). This CDR3 has 14 amino acids. Trimming removed 5 bases from V and 3 bases from J, with 12 bases in between. CDR3 region: CASSSDRSTDTQYF. The CDR3 nucleotides are TGTGCCAGCAGCAGTGACAGGTCGACAGATACGCAGTATTTT.

Points on this clone: This specimen includes other DNA sequences encoding the same CDR3. CDR3 sequence (DNA): TGTGCCAGCAGTTACCGGGGGGAAGAGACCCAGTACTTC. Residues: CASSYRGEETQYF. J is TRBJ2-5 and V is TRBV6-5, with 7 bases aligning to TRBD2. This CDR3 region has 13 residues. Germline V gene sequence: CDR1 MNHEY, CDR2 SVGAGI. J lost 3 bases, V lost 2 bases, and 0 bases had no gene match.

The chain has TRBV11-3 and TRBJ2-1; no definite D call. CDR1 is SGHNT, CDR2 YENEEA, per germline. The CDR3 spans 14 residues. V lost 1 base, J lost 5 bases, and 9 bases lay in between. CDR3 nucleotides: TGTGCCAGCAGCTTAGTCTACCGCAACAATGAGCAGTTCTTC. It translates to CASSLVYRNNEQFF.

This clone was seen just once. V is TRBV29-1 and J is TRBJ2-5, with D perhaps TRBD2 (5 bases). V lost 5 bases to trimming and J lost 7 bases, with 14 bases between them. The CDR3 covers 12 residues. Per germline, CDR1 SQVTM and CDR2 ANQGSEA. The CDR3 is CSVRRDLRTQYF. CDR3 coding DNA: TGCAGCGTTCGCCGGGATCTTCGGACCCAGTACTTC. The variable domain in full, completed from reference TRBV29-1 and TRBJ2-5, reads SAVISQKPSRDICQRGTSLTIQCQVDSQVTMMFWYRQQPGQSLTLIATANQGSEATYESGFVIDKFPISRPNLTFSTLTVSNMSPEDSSIYLCSVRRDLRTQYFGPGTRLLVL.

This clone was detected a few times. The V call is TRBV5-6, the J call TRBJ2-7, with unresolved D. The CDR3 contains 14 residues. Germline V CDR1 and CDR2: SGHDT, YYEEEE. V lost 1 base to trimming and J lost 0 bases, with 8 bases between them. The CDR3 coding sequence is TGTGCCAGCAGCTTGACGGTTAGCTCCTACGAGCAGTACTTC. Its protein is CASSLTVSSYEQYF.

This clone was counted a single time. The chain carries TRBV24-1 and TRBJ2-7; D uncertain. The germline CDR1 and CDR2 sequences are KGHDR and SFDVKD. This CDR3 is 14 amino acids long. V was pared by 7 bases and J by 5 bases, with 17 bases between. This CDR3 reads CATSASPASDEQYF. CDR3 coding DNA: TGTGCCACCAGCGCTTCCCCCGCAAGCGACGAGCAGTACTTC.

The chain is built from TRBV19 and TRBJ1-2; possibly TRBD1 for D (5 bases). The CDR3 runs to 13 residues. Germline V gene lookup returns CDR1 LNHDA and CDR2 SQIVND (reference sequence). The V end was cut by 9 bases, the J end by 4 bases, with 15 bases between. The DNA for the CDR3 is TGTGCCAGCAGAGGAACAGGATTCTATGGCTACACCTTC. It is translated as CASRGTGFYGYTF.

The chain links TRBV4-1 to TRBJ2-5, with D perhaps TRBD1 (6 bases). Germline assignment: CDR1 MGHRA and CDR2 YSYEKL. The length of the CDR3 is 15 residues. The germline V and J ends were trimmed by 0 bases and 4 bases, with 12 bases remaining between them. The CDR3 loop is CASSQDLPGVETQYF. CDR3 coding DNA: TGCGCCAGCAGCCAAGATCTCCCAGGGGTAGAGACCCAGTACTTC.

The chain couples TRBV4-3 to TRBJ1-5; 8 bases agree with TRBD1. The J segment lost 7 bases and the V segment lost 4 bases, leaving 6 bases of the junction unmatched. CDR1 LGHNA and CDR2 YSLEER come from the germline V gene. This CDR3 region has 14 residues. The CDR3 sequence: CASSRKDRVQPQHF. The DNA of the CDR3 is TGCGCCAGCAGCCGGAAGGACAGGGTCCAGCCCCAGCATTTT.

This clone has only a few counts. The genes are TRBV5-1 and TRBJ2-3, with 11 nucleotides matching TRBD2. V was pared by 0 bases and J by 0 bases, with 9 bases of the junction left unmatched. The CDR3 runs to 19 residues. Germline values: CDR1 SGHRS, CDR2 YFSETQ. The CDR3 loop is CASSLGPSGRPQSTDTQYF. The CDR3 nucleotides are TGCGCCAGCAGCTTGGGACCTAGCGGGAGGCCACAAAGCACAGATACGCAGTATTTT.

This clone was detected once. This sequence joins TRBV6-4 and TRBJ1-1; a weak D match, TRBD1 (5 bases). Germline V gives CDR1 MRHNA, CDR2 SNTAGT. V was clipped by 2 bases and J by 12 bases, with 16 bases between them. CDR3 length: 13 amino acids. CDR3 protein: CASSDGQGGSTFF. In DNA, the CDR3 is TGTGCCAGCAGTGACGGGCAGGGAGGGTCAACTTTCTTT.

This chain connects TRBV4-3 to TRBJ2-7, with D possibly being TRBD2 (6 bases). This CDR3 comprises 16 residues. Deletions cut 2 bases from V and 0 bases from J, with 14 bases between. The germline V gene has CDR1 LGHNA and CDR2 YSLEER. The CDR3 loop is CASSQLGGESSYEQYF. The CDR3 DNA follows: TGCGCCAGCAGCCAACTAGGCGGGGAGAGCTCCTACGAGCAGTACTTC.

J is TRBJ2-1 and V is TRBV6-5; 8 nucleotides match TRBD1. V dropped 5 bases and J dropped 7; count of bases not matched to a gene: 4. Germline lookup yields CDR1 MNHEY and CDR2 SVGAGI. This CDR3 is built from 13 residues. CDR3 loop: CASSRTGPNEQFF. The CDR3 nucleotides read TGTGCCAGCAGTAGGACAGGGCCTAATGAGCAGTTCTTC.

V gene TRBV7-2 combines with J gene TRBJ2-7, with D unclear. V lost 1 base, J lost 3 bases, and 7 bases lay in between. Germline lookup yields CDR1 SGHTA and CDR2 FQGNSA. The CDR3 has 13 residues. The CDR3 protein is CASSLELDYEQYF. CDR3 DNA: TGTGCCAGCAGCTTAGAACTCGACTACGAGCAGTACTTC.

V gene TRBV4-2 combines with J gene TRBJ1-2; 9 bases fit TRBD1. Germline assignment: CDR1 LGHNA and CDR2 YNFKEQ. The V gene end was trimmed by 4 bases and the J gene end by 4 bases; junction bases not matched to a gene: 4. The CDR3 length is 14 residues. This CDR3 reads CASSPPGQGYGYTF. CDR3 nucleotide sequence: TGTGCCAGCAGCCCGCCGGGACAGGGCTATGGCTACACCTTC.

The chain joins TRBV5-4 to TRBJ1-2; the D gene is possibly TRBD1 (6 bases). This CDR3 comprises 16 residues. Per germline, CDR1 SGHNT and CDR2 YYREEE (reference sequence). V lost 3 bases and J lost 8, with 23 bases in between. CDR3 sequence: CASSSKQGLMIVGYTF. The CDR3 DNA is TGTGCCAGCAGCTCGAAACAGGGTCTAATGATCGTGGGCTACACCTTC.

This chain links TRBV9 with TRBJ2-2; TRBD1 agrees at 9 bases. The CDR3 runs 15 residues. Germline CDR1 reads SGDLS; CDR2 reads YYNGEE. The trim removed 0 bases at V and 7 bases at J, leaving 4 bases unmatched. The CDR3 bases are TGTGCCAGCAGCGTAGGGGGACAGGGCGGCGGGGAGCTGTTTTTT. Translated, it gives CASSVGGQGGGELFF.

The chain recombines TRBV25-1 with TRBJ1-2; D possibly corresponds to TRBD1 (6 bases). CDR1 MGHDK and CDR2 SYGVNS come from the germline V gene. V lost 4 bases to trimming and J lost 3 bases, with 9 bases between them. This CDR3 has 13 residues. The CDR3 region is CASSVPGDYGYTF. CDR3 DNA: TGTGCCAGCAGTGTACCAGGGGACTATGGCTACACCTTC.